The source of this T cell receptor (beta chain) is a study of long-term antiretroviral therapy in people with HIV. The assay, immunoSEQ v3.0, was run at survey level. Sequencing used immunoSEQ multiplex PCR; TCRdb keeps in-frame clones, though not all of them. The sample lists over 15,000 clones, 80% occurring once. This clone was seen only once. The V and J ends lost 0 bases and 6 bases respectively, with 9 bases between them. The CDR3 totals 13 residues. Per germline, CDR1 SGHRS and CDR2 YFSETQ. The material was unsorted PBMCs, obtained 0.2 years after starting antiretroviral therapy. The TCR comes from a woman aged 40 to 50 with HIV. The chain joins TRBV5-1 to TRBJ1-1; unclear D gene. CDR3 sequence: CASSLAGVPEAFF. The CDR3 DNA sequence: TGCGCCAGCAGCTTGGCCGGGGTTCCTGAAGCTTTCTTT.